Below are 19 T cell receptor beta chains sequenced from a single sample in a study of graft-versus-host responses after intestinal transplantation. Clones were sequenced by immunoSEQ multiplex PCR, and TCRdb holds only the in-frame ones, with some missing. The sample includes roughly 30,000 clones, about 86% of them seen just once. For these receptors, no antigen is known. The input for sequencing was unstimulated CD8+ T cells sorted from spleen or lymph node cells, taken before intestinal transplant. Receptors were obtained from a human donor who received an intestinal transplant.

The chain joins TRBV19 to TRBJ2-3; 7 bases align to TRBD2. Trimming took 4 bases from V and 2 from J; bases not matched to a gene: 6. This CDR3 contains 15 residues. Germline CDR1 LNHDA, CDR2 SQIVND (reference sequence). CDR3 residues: CASSTIGTNTDTQYF. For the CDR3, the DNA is TGTGCCAGTAGTACGATCGGGACTAACACAGATACGCAGTATTTT.

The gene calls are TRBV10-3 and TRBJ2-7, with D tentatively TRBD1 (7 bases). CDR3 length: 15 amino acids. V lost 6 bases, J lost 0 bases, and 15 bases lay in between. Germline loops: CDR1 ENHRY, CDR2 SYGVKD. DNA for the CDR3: TGTGCCATCAGGGGGTGGCGGGACAGCTCCTACGAGCAGTACTTC. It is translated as CAIRGWRDSSYEQYF.

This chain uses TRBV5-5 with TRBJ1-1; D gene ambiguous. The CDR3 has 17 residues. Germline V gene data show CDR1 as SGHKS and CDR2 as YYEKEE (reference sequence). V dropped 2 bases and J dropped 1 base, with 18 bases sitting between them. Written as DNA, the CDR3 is TGTGCCAGCAGCTTAAGTCCGGTTCCACGGTGGAACACTGAAGCTTTCTTT. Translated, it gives CASSLSPVPRWNTEAFF.

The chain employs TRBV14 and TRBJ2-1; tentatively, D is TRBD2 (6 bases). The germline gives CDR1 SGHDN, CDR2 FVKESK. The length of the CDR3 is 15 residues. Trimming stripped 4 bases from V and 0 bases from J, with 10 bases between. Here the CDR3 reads CASSRIGSSYNEQFF. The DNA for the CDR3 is TGTGCCAGCAGCCGAATCGGGAGCTCCTACAATGAGCAGTTCTTC. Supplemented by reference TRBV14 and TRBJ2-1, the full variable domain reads EAGVTQFPSHSVIEKGQTVTLRCDPISGHDNLYWYRRVMGKEIKFLLHFVKESKQDESGMPNNRFLAERTGGTYSTLKVQPAELEDSGVYFCASSRIGSSYNEQFFGPGTRLTVL.

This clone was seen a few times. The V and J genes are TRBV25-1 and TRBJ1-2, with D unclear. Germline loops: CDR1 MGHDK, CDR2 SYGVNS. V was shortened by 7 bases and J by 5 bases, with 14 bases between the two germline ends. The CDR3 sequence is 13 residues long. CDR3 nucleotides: TGTGCCAGCACCTCCCCGACGGGATATGGCTACACCTTC. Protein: CASTSPTGYGYTF.

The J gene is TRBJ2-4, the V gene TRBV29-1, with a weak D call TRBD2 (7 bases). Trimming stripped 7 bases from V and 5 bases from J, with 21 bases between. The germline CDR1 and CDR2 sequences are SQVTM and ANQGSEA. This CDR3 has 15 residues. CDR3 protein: CSGQGRGGSENIQYF. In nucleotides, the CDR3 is TGCAGCGGCCAGGGGAGGGGCGGGAGTGAAAACATTCAGTACTTC. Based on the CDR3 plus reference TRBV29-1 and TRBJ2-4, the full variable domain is SAVISQKPSRDICQRGTSLTIQCQVDSQVTMMFWYRQQPGQSLTLIATANQGSEATYESGFVIDKFPISRPNLTFSTLTVSNMSPEDSSIYLCSGQGRGGSENIQYFGAGTRLSVL.

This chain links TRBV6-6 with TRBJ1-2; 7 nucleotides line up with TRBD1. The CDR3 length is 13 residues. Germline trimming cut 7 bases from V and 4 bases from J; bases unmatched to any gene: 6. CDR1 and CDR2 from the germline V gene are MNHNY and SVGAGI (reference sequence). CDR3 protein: CASTSDRSYGYTF. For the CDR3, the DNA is TGTGCCAGCACTTCGGACAGGAGCTATGGCTACACCTTC.

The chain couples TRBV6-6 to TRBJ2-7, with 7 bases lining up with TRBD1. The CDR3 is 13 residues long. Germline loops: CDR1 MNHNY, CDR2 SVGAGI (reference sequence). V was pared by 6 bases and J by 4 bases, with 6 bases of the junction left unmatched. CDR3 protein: CASSRDRIYEQYF. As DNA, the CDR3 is TGTGCCAGCAGCCGGGACAGAATATACGAGCAGTACTTC.

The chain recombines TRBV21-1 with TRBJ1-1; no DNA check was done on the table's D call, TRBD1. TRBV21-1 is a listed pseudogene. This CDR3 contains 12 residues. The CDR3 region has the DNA TGTGCCAGCACACTAGGGGGCACTGAAGCTTTCTTT. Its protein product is CASTLGGTEAFF.

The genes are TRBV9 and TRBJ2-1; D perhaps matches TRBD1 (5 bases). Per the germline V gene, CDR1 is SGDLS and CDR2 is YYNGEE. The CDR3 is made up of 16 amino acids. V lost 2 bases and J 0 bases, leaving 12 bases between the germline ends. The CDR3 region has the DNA TGTGCCAGCAGCGTCTCAGGGATTAACTCCTACAATGAGCAGTTCTTC. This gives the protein CASSVSGINSYNEQFF.

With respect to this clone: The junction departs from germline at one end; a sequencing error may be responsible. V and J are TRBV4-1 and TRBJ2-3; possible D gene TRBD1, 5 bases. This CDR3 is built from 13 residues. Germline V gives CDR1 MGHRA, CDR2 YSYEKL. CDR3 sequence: CASSQVETGTQYF. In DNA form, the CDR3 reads TGCGCCAGCAGCCAAGTAGAAACAGGTACGCAGTATTTT.

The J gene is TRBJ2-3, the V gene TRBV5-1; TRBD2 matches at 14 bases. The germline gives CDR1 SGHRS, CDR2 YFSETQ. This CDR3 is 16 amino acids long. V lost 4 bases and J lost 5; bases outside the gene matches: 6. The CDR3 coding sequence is TGCGCCAGCAGCCATGGGACTAGCGGGGGCCGAGATACGCAGTATTTT. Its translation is CASSHGTSGGRDTQYF.

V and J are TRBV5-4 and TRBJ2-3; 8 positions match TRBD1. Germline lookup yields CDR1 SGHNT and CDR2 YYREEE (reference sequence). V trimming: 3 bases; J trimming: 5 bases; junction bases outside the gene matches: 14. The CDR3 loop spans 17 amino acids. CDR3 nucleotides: TGTGCCAGCAGCTGGATGGCGGGCAGGGGGCTGGTAGATACGCAGTATTTT. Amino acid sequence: CASSWMAGRGLVDTQYF. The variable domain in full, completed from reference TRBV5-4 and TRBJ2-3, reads ETGVTQSPTHLIKTRGQQVTLRCSSQSGHNTVSWYQQALGQGPQFIFQYYREEENGRGNFPPRFSGLQFPNYSSELNVNALELDDSALYLCASSWMAGRGLVDTQYFGPGTRLTVL.

The CDR3 is CASSPGGEQYF. CDR3 nucleotides: TGTGCCAGCAGCCCCGGGGGCGAGCAGTACTTC. This chain joins TRBV7-8 and TRBJ2-7, with D possibly matching TRBD2 (6 bases). V lost 5 bases, J lost 6 bases, and 8 bases lay in between. The CDR3 has 11 residues. CDR1 and CDR2 from the germline V gene are SGHVS and FQNEAQ.

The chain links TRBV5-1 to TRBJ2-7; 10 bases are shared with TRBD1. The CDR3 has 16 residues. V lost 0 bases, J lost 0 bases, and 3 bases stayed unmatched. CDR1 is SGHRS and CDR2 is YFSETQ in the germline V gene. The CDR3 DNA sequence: TGCGCCAGCAGCTTGGGAGGGACAGGGGACTCCTACGAGCAGTACTTC. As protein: CASSLGGTGDSYEQYF.

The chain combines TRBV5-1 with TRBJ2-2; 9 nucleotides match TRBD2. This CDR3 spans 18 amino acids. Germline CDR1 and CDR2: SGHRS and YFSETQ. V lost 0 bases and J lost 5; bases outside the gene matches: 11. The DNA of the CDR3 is TGCGCCAGCAGCTTGGGGTTTAGCGGGAGCCTGCGAACCGGGGAGCTGTTTTTT. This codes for CASSLGFSGSLRTGELFF.

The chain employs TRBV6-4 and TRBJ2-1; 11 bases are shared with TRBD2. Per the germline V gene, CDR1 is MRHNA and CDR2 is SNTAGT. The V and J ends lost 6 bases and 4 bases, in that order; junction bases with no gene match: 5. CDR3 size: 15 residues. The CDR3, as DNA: TGTGCCAGCAGGGATAGCGGGGGGGCTTACAATGAGCAGTTCTTC. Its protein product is CASRDSGGAYNEQFF.

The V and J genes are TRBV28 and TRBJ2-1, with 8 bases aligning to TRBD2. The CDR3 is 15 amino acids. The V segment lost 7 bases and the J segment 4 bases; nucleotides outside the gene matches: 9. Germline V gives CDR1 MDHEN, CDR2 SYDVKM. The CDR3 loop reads CASKGMASGYNEQFF. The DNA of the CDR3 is TGTGCCAGCAAGGGCATGGCTAGCGGGTACAATGAGCAGTTCTTC. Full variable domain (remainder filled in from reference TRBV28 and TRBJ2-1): DVKVTQSSRYLVKRTGEKVFLECVQDMDHENMFWYRQDPGLGLRLIYFSYDVKMKEKGDIPEGYSVSREKKERFSLILESASTNQTSMYLCASKGMASGYNEQFFGPGTRLTVL.

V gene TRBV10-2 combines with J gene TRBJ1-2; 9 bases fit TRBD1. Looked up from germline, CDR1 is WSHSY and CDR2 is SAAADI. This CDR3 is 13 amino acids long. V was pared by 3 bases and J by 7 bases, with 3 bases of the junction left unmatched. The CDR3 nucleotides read TGCGCCAGCAGTGATTGGGACAGGGCTGGCTACACCTTC. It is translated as CASSDWDRAGYTF.